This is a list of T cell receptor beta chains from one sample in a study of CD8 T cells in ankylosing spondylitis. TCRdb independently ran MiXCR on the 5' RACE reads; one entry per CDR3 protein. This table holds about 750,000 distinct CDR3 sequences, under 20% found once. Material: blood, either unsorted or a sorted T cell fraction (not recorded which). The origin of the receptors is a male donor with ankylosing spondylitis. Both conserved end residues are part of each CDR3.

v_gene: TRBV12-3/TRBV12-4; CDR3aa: CASSRTEETQYF
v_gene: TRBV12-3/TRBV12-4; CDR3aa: CASSLEGWRKASTDTQYF
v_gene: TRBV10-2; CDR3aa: CASSDTGGSPVAFF
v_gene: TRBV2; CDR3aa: CASSDDRTMNTEAFF
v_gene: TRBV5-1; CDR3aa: CASSNRGPDEKLFF
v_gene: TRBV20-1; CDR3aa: CSASGQSYGYTF
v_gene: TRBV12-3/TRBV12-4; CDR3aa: CASSPSWGNGANVLTF
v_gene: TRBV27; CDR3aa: CASSQDTQYF
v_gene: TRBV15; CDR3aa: CATSGTDSNQPQHF
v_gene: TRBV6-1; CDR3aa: CASVEGTGRHEQYF
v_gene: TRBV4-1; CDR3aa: CASSQESSYRGHISGANVLTF
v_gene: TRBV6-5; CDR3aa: CASSYGQNFPYEQYF
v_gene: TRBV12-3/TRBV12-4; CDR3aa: CASSMGTSGAPEQYF
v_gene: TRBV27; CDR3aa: CATLPVAGLAGVGEQYF
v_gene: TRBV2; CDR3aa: CASSDSREDYEQYF
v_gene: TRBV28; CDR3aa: CASSPPGTVSFGELFF
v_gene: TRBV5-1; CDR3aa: CASSPGTGGVDEQFF
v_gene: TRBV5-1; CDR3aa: CASSVGLGRAVYEQYF